The 29 T cell receptor beta chains below were found in one sample sequenced in a study of blood T cell repertoires in COVID-19. The method was immunoSEQ multiplex PCR; TCRdb's version includes in-frame clones alone and lacks a portion of them. The repertoire holds 370,000 or so clones, with 81% as singletons. Sequencing was performed on peripheral blood. These receptors originate from a human donor with acute or convalescent COVID-19. The donor label of this sample is uncertain.

This clone was observed once. The chain carries TRBV7-6 and TRBJ1-3, with a possible D match to TRBD1 (6 bases). CDR1 is SGHVS and CDR2 is FNYEAQ in the germline V gene. V shed 2 bases and J shed 2 bases, with 10 bases lying between them. This CDR3 region has 15 residues. CDR3 nucleotides: TGTGCCAGCAGCTTAAGGGGGGGTGCTGGAAACACCATATATTTT. Encoded protein: CASSLRGGAGNTIYF.

The genes are TRBV11-2 and TRBJ1-5, with 9 bases lining up with TRBD1. CDR1 and CDR2 from the germline V gene are SGHAT and FQNNGV. This CDR3 is built from 15 residues. V was pared by 5 bases and J by 7 bases, with 9 bases of the junction left unmatched. In nucleotides, the CDR3 is TGTGCCAGCAGCCCCGGGACAGGGACGAAACAGCCCCAGCATTTT. Amino acid sequence: CASSPGTGTKQPQHF.

The chain joins TRBV5-1 to TRBJ2-1, with TRBD2 identical over 8 bases. The J segment lost 4 bases and the V segment lost 3 bases, leaving 9 bases of the junction unmatched. Germline lookup yields CDR1 SGHRS and CDR2 YFSETQ. The CDR3 runs 16 residues. CDR3 sequence (DNA): TGCGCCAGCAGCTATGAAACGGGACTAGGATACAATGAGCAGTTCTTC. Translation gives CASSYETGLGYNEQFF. The entire variable domain, with the rest obtained from reference TRBV5-1 and TRBJ2-1, is as follows: KAGVTQTPRYLIKTRGQQVTLSCSPISGHRSVSWYQQTPGQGLQFLFEYFSETQRNKGNFPGRFSGRQFSNSRSEMNVSTLELGDSALYLCASSYETGLGYNEQFFGPGTRLTVL.

This clone has a handful of counts. This chain connects TRBV11-2 to TRBJ2-7, with 9 positions matching TRBD2. The V and J ends lost 7 bases and 1 base, in that order; junction bases with no gene match: 8. Germline lookup yields CDR1 SGHAT and CDR2 FQNNGV. This CDR3 spans 15 amino acids. The DNA of the CDR3 is TGTGCCAGCACCGTGGGGCTAGCGGGATCCTACGAGCAGTACTTC. This translates into CASTVGLAGSYEQYF.

The DNA for the CDR3 is TGTGCCAGCAGCCCGGCAGGGGGTCAAACTTTAACTGAAGCTTTCTTT. Its translation: CASSPAGGQTLTEAFF. This chain links TRBV5-4 with TRBJ1-1, with 7 bases matching TRBD1. There are 16 residues in the CDR3. CDR1 and CDR2 (germline): SGHNT, YYREEE (reference sequence). Trimming removed 4 bases from V and 5 bases from J; junction bases left unmatched: 14.

The CDR3 reads CASSPPRQGTEAFF. The CDR3 DNA sequence: TGTGCCAGCAGCCCCCCAAGACAGGGAACTGAAGCTTTCTTT. This rearrangement joins TRBV7-6 to TRBJ1-1; TRBD1 aligns across 7 bases. The CDR3 length is 14 residues. Germline assignment: CDR1 SGHVS and CDR2 FNYEAQ. With V trimmed by 5 bases and J by 5 bases, 8 bases remained unmatched.

This rearrangement joins TRBV11-2 to TRBJ2-7; D unclear. V lost 0 bases and J 0 bases, leaving 15 bases between the germline ends. Per germline, CDR1 SGHAT and CDR2 FQNNGV. The CDR3 contains 17 residues. This CDR3 is CASSLELRQVSSYEQYF. CDR3 DNA sequence: TGTGCCAGCAGCTTAGAACTCCGTCAGGTGAGCTCCTACGAGCAGTACTTC.

The chain joins TRBV2 to TRBJ1-5; TRBD1 aligns across 10 bases. Germline-derived CDR1 and CDR2 are SNHLY and FYNNEI. Germline trimming cut 4 bases from V and 3 bases from J; bases unmatched to any gene: 6. The CDR3 loop spans 16 amino acids. CDR3 protein: CASSGVGTGANQPQHF. Here the CDR3 DNA reads TGTGCCAGCAGTGGGGTAGGGACAGGGGCCAATCAGCCCCAGCATTTT.

V is TRBV29-1 and J is TRBJ2-5; weak D call: TRBD1 (6 bases). Trimming left V 5 bases short and J 5 bases short, with 15 bases between. The CDR3 extends over 13 amino acids. Germline assignment: CDR1 SQVTM and CDR2 ANQGSEA. The CDR3 coding sequence is TGCAGCGTTCTTAGGGGGACGGGCGAGACCCAGTACTTC. It codes for CSVLRGTGETQYF.

This clone showed up just once. The rearrangement uses TRBV27 and TRBJ2-7; the match to TRBD1 covers 9 bases. V shed 6 bases and J 2 bases; nucleotides not matched to a gene: 8. The CDR3 is 15 amino acids. CDR1 MNHEY and CDR2 SMNVEV come from the germline V gene (reference sequence). CDR3 nucleotides: TGTGCCAGCAGGTCCAGGGACAGGGTGGCCTACGAGCAGTACTTC. Amino acid sequence: CASRSRDRVAYEQYF.

The rearrangement uses TRBV27 and TRBJ1-6; 7 bases are a match to TRBD1. Per the germline V gene, CDR1 is MNHEY and CDR2 is SMNVEV (reference sequence). The CDR3 extends over 17 amino acids. Germline trimming cut 0 bases from V and 3 bases from J; bases unmatched to any gene: 5. Written as DNA, the CDR3 is TGTGCCAGCAGTTTATCAACAGGGGCCTTCTATAATTCACCCCTCCACTTT. It specifies CASSLSTGAFYNSPLHF.

The chain has TRBV7-2 and TRBJ1-2; 11 nucleotides agree with TRBD1. Germline-derived CDR1 and CDR2 are SGHTA and FQGNSA. After removal of 5 bases from V and 7 bases from J, the junction contained 6 bases not matched to a gene. The CDR3 is made up of 14 amino acids. The CDR3 coding sequence is TGTGCCAGCAGCGAGGACAGGGGGCATAGTGGCTACACCTTC. As protein: CASSEDRGHSGYTF.

The chain has TRBV18 and TRBJ2-5, with D perhaps matching TRBD2 (5 bases). CDR1 is KGHSH and CDR2 is LQKENI in the germline V gene. The CDR3 sequence is 13 residues long. Trimming shortened V by 0 bases and J by 5 bases, and 7 bases separated the two germline ends. Written as DNA, the CDR3 is TGTGCCAGCTCACCACCTAGCGAGGAGACCCAGTACTTC. This translates into CASSPPSEETQYF.

The chain recombines TRBV6-6 with TRBJ2-1, with D maybe TRBD1 (6 bases). CDR3 length: 14 residues. Germline V gives CDR1 MNHNY, CDR2 SVGAGI (reference sequence). The V and J ends lost 5 bases and 1 base respectively, with 9 bases between them. The CDR3 sequence is CASSQQGSYNEQFF. The DNA of the CDR3 is TGTGCCAGCAGTCAACAGGGTTCCTACAATGAGCAGTTCTTC.

This clone was picked up one time. This chain uses TRBV6-5 with TRBJ1-5; TRBD1 is a possible D gene (5 bases). The CDR3 consists of 15 residues. From germline, CDR1 is MNHEY and CDR2 SVGAGI. The V end lost 0 bases, the J end lost 2 bases, and 8 bases lay between the germline ends. This chain's CDR3 is CASSYSGAGNQPQHF. The CDR3 nucleotides are TGTGCCAGCAGTTACTCTGGGGCAGGCAATCAGCCCCAGCATTTT.

The chain is built from TRBV18 and TRBJ1-6, with D possibly matching TRBD1 (5 bases). The germline V gene has CDR1 KGHSH and CDR2 LQKENI. There are 14 residues in the CDR3. The V and J ends lost 4 bases and 5 bases respectively, with 9 bases between them. The DNA for the CDR3 is TGTGCCAGCTCACAGTCGACAGATAATTCACCCCTCCACTTT. Protein sequence: CASSQSTDNSPLHF.

This sequence joins TRBV5-1 and TRBJ2-7; 9 nucleotides align to TRBD1. Germline values: CDR1 SGHRS, CDR2 YFSETQ. CDR3 length: 15 residues. Trimming cost V 1 base and J 4 bases; bases outside gene matches: 6. The CDR3 region is CASSLQQGAGYEQYF. The CDR3 DNA reads TGCGCCAGCAGCTTGCAACAGGGGGCAGGATACGAGCAGTACTTC.

The chain carries TRBV2 and TRBJ1-6; weak D call: TRBD1 (5 bases). The CDR3 totals 14 residues. Germline assignment: CDR1 SNHLY and CDR2 FYNNEI. With 7 bases removed from V and 4 bases from J, the gap between germline ends came to 11 bases. In DNA form, the CDR3 reads TGTGCCAGCAAGCAGGGATCATATAATTCACCCCTCCACTTT. It encodes CASKQGSYNSPLHF.

The V and J genes are TRBV11-2 and TRBJ2-1; a weak D match, TRBD2 (5 bases). Trimming stripped 6 bases from V and 4 bases from J, with 16 bases between. The CDR3 consists of 15 residues. CDR1 is SGHAT, CDR2 FQNNGV, per germline. This CDR3 reads CASSPDSFRYNEQFF. CDR3 in DNA: TGTGCCAGCAGTCCGGACTCGTTCAGATACAATGAGCAGTTCTTC.

In this sample, this clone turned up once. This chain connects TRBV5-6 to TRBJ2-7; D possibly corresponds to TRBD1 (6 bases). Germline V gives CDR1 SGHDT, CDR2 YYEEEE. This CDR3 has 15 amino acids. Trimming cost V 4 bases and J 4 bases, with 18 bases left between them. This CDR3 is CASSPPTGRLYEQYF. CDR3 bases: TGTGCCAGCAGCCCCCCGACAGGCCGACTTTACGAGCAGTACTTC.

The V gene is TRBV30, the J gene TRBJ2-3; 9 bases are shared with TRBD1. Unmatched junction bases numbered 6, after V lost 2 bases and J lost 6 bases. The CDR3 runs 14 residues. CDR1 is GTSNPN and CDR2 is SVGIG in the germline V gene (reference sequence). Here the CDR3 reads CAWSTGGGRDTQYF. The CDR3 nucleotides are TGTGCCTGGAGTACAGGGGGCGGCCGGGATACGCAGTATTTT.

The chain couples TRBV30 to TRBJ2-1, with unresolved D. Deletions cut 2 bases from V and 3 bases from J, with 5 bases between. CDR1 is GTSNPN, CDR2 SVGIG, per germline (reference sequence). There are 12 residues in the CDR3. This chain's CDR3 is CAWSHYYNEQFF. The CDR3 DNA sequence: TGTGCCTGGAGTCACTACTACAATGAGCAGTTCTTC.

J is TRBJ2-7 and V is TRBV30; 7 positions match TRBD2. CDR1 and CDR2 from the germline V gene are GTSNPN and SVGIG (reference sequence). V was clipped by 0 bases and J by 4 bases; unmatched bases: 12. This CDR3 has 16 residues. The CDR3 region is CAWSVGVGRAGYEQYF. The CDR3 DNA follows: TGTGCCTGGAGTGTAGGGGTGGGGAGGGCCGGTTACGAGCAGTACTTC.

The chain joins TRBV21-1 to TRBJ2-5; TRBD2 was called by the table and not checked on the DNA. TRBV21-1 is a pseudogene. The CDR3 runs 15 residues. In DNA form, the CDR3 reads TGTGCCAGCAGCCCGGACCCAAGGGCGGGAGAGACCCAGTACTTC. Its protein product is CASSPDPRAGETQYF.

V is TRBV27 and J is TRBJ2-5; 7 bases match TRBD2. Germline CDR1 and CDR2: MNHEY and SMNVEV (reference sequence). This CDR3 contains 13 residues. Trimming cost V 8 bases and J 1 base; bases outside gene matches: 4. CDR3 residues: CASGTSAQETQYF. Written as DNA, the CDR3 is TGTGCCAGCGGTACTAGCGCCCAAGAGACCCAGTACTTC.

V and J are TRBV7-9 and TRBJ2-7; TRBD1 aligns across 9 bases. Germline-derived CDR1 and CDR2 are SEHNR and FQNEAQ (reference sequence). With V trimmed by 5 bases and J by 2 bases, 7 bases remained unmatched. This CDR3 is built from 15 residues. CDR3 protein: CASSIRQGVTYEQYF. For the CDR3, the DNA is TGTGCCAGCAGCATCAGACAGGGGGTGACCTACGAGCAGTACTTC.

This chain's CDR3 is CASSLFLFEKLFF. In DNA form, the CDR3 reads TGTGCCAGCAGCTTGTTTCTGTTCGAAAAACTGTTTTTT. V gene TRBV5-5 combines with J gene TRBJ1-4; no firm D call. V shed 1 base and J shed 8 bases, with 9 bases lying between them. Germline values: CDR1 SGHKS, CDR2 YYEKEE (reference sequence). The CDR3 contains 13 residues.

The genes are TRBV5-6 and TRBJ1-3; maybe TRBD1 (6 bases). Germline V CDR1 and CDR2: SGHDT, YYEEEE. Trimming stripped 7 bases from V and 4 bases from J, with 15 bases between. The CDR3 loop spans 14 amino acids. CDR3: CASARRGGGNTIYF. The CDR3 DNA follows: TGTGCCAGCGCCCGCCGGGGGGGCGGAAACACCATATATTTT.

The chain joins TRBV2 to TRBJ1-5, with TRBD1 as a possible D gene (6 bases). The germline CDR1 and CDR2 sequences are SNHLY and FYNNEI. The CDR3 has 12 residues. Trimming took off 8 bases at V and 7 bases at J, with 12 bases between the two ends. The CDR3 is CASRDTGQPQHF. CDR3 nucleotide sequence: TGTGCCAGCCGGGACACGGGACAGCCCCAGCATTTT. Together with reference TRBV2 and TRBJ1-5, the CDR3 gives the full variable domain: EPEVTQTPSHQVTQMGQEVILRCVPISNHLYFYWYRQILGQKVEFLVSFYNNEISEKSEIFDDQFSVERPDGSNFTLKIRSTKLEDSAMYFCASRDTGQPQHFGDGTRLSIL.